This T cell receptor beta chain was identified during a study of OX40 agonist ivuxolimab in advanced cancers. As for the study in general: It was permissible to have had prior anti-PD-1, anti-PD-L1 or anti-CTLA-4 therapy, and approximately 38% had some.

Individuals having autoimmune disease history or systemic immunosuppression were not enrolled. Data came from immunoSEQ multiplex PCR; TCRdb stores just in-frame clones and leaves some out. There are approximately 80,000 clones in the sample; just over 90% occur only once, and around 0.44% lies in the top ten. About this clone itself: What it recognizes is unknown.

Findings and limits, study-wide: Dose levels from 0.1 to 3.0 mg/kg saw CD4+ and CD8+ blood T cells expand clonally by week 6.

The germline V gene has CDR1 LNHDA and CDR2 SQIVND (reference sequence). V was shortened by 3 bases and J by 4 bases, with 10 bases between the two germline ends. This CDR3 comprises 14 residues. The rearrangement joins TRBV19 to TRBJ2-1; D is ambiguous. This TCR was recovered from an adult with an advanced solid tumor such as melanoma, head and neck, liver or kidney cancer. The specimen comprised CD4+ or CD8+ T cells sorted from blood, sampled in a trial of the OX40 agonist ivuxolimab. CDR3 loop: CASSIPLAYNEQFF. CDR3 coding DNA: TGTGCCAGTAGTATTCCGTTGGCTTACAATGAGCAGTTCTTC.